A selection of T cell receptor beta chains follows, all from one sample in a study of identical twins. TCRdb ran MiXCR on the 5' RACE reads and lists one entry per CDR3 protein. The sample contains some 760,000 distinct CDR3 sequences, 15% to 20% of which appear only once. The data were also submitted as part of a second study, on T cells expressing NK-cell markers.

Sample: PBMCs. The origin of the receptors is a woman younger than 35 in good health. CDR3s include the opening cysteine and the closing phenylalanine or tryptophan. A D gene is named only where the DNA matches it firmly. Size is omitted from some rows. Given values are once, few, many or a class for expanded clones.

DNA: TGCAGCGCCGACCATCAGGGGTCAAACACCATATATTTT; CDR3: CSADHQGSNTIYF; D: NA; J: TRBJ1-3; V: TRBV29-1; size: few
DNA: TGCAGTGCTAGAGATCCGCAGGGGGACACCATATATTTT; CDR3: CSARDPQGDTIYF; D: TRBD1; J: TRBJ1-3; V: TRBV20-1; size: few
DNA: TGTGCCATCAGGGGGCCGGAACGCACAGATACGCAGTATTTT; CDR3: CAIRGPERTDTQYF; D: NA; J: TRBJ2-3; V: TRBV10-3; size: NA
DNA: TGTGCCAGCAGCTTATCCAGGGCTTCCTACAATGAGCAGTTCTTC; CDR3: CASSLSRASYNEQFF; D: NA; J: TRBJ2-1; V: TRBV7-9; size: few
DNA: TGCAGCGTTGGTGACAGCCTGAACACTGAAGCTTTCTTT; CDR3: CSVGDSLNTEAFF; D: NA; J: TRBJ1-1; V: TRBV29-1; size: few
DNA: TGTGCCAGCAGCTCTCGGACTTTTTCGGGCTACGAGCAGTACTTC; CDR3: CASSSRTFSGYEQYF; D: NA; J: TRBJ2-7; V: TRBV6-5; size: few
DNA: TGCGCCAGCAGCTTGGCCACAGGGGCCATGAACACTGAAGCTTTCTTT; CDR3: CASSLATGAMNTEAFF; D: TRBD1; J: TRBJ1-1; V: TRBV5-1; size: NA
DNA: TGCGCCAGCAGCTTGGTGGGCACAACGGGATATAATTCACCCCTCCACTTT; CDR3: CASSLVGTTGYNSPLHF; D: NA; J: TRBJ1-6; V: TRBV5-1; size: NA
DNA: TGTGCCAGCGCTCGGAGGGAAAGCGGGACCTACAATGAGCAGTTCTTC; CDR3: CASARRESGTYNEQFF; D: TRBD2; J: TRBJ2-1; V: TRBV6-2/TRBV6-3; size: NA
DNA: TGTGCCAGCAGCAACAGACTATCACAGTTCTTC; CDR3: CASSNRLSQFF; D: NA; J: TRBJ2-1; V: TRBV7-2; size: few
DNA: TGCAGTGCTAGAAGAGCCACAGGGGGTGATGGCTACACCTTC; CDR3: CSARRATGGDGYTF; D: TRBD1; J: TRBJ1-2; V: TRBV20-1; size: NA
DNA: TGCGCCAGCAGGGAACAGGACGGGAACACTGAAGCTTTCTTT; CDR3: CASREQDGNTEAFF; D: NA; J: TRBJ1-1; V: TRBV5-1; size: few
DNA: TGTGCCAGCACGGGGGCTTGGATAGGGAACGGGGAGCTGTTTTTT; CDR3: CASTGAWIGNGELFF; D: NA; J: TRBJ2-2; V: TRBV11-2; size: NA
DNA: TGCGCCAGCAGCTTGGGGACTAGCGGTCCGAACACCGGGGAGCTGTTTTTT; CDR3: CASSLGTSGPNTGELFF; D: TRBD2; J: TRBJ2-2; V: TRBV5-1; size: NA
DNA: TGCGCCAGCAGCCCGGCCGGGCGGAGAACCTACGAGCAGTACTTC; CDR3: CASSPAGRRTYEQYF; D: NA; J: TRBJ2-7; V: TRBV4-1; size: few
DNA: TGTGCCAGCAGTTTATCGCCCCACCCCGGAAACATTCAGTACTTC; CDR3: CASSLSPHPGNIQYF; D: NA; J: TRBJ2-4; V: TRBV27; size: NA
DNA: TGTGCCAGCACCCCACTAGCGGGGGGTAACACCGGGGAGCTGTTTTTT; CDR3: CASTPLAGGNTGELFF; D: TRBD2; J: TRBJ2-2; V: TRBV27; size: NA
DNA: TGCAGTGCTAGGGATGGACTTTTATCCGAGCAGTACTTC; CDR3: CSARDGLLSEQYF; D: NA; J: TRBJ2-7; V: TRBV20-1; size: NA
DNA: TGTGCCAGTAACAGTAGACAAGCAAAGGAGACCCAGTACTTC; CDR3: CASNSRQAKETQYF; D: NA; J: TRBJ2-5; V: TRBV27; size: NA
DNA: TGTGCCAGCAGTTACTCATGGACTCATACCACTGGAAACACCATATATTTT; CDR3: CASSYSWTHTTGNTIYF; D: NA; J: TRBJ1-3; V: TRBV6-5; size: few
DNA: TGTGCCAGCAGTTACGGGGACCATGAGCAGTTCTTC; CDR3: CASSYGDHEQFF; D: NA; J: TRBJ2-1; V: TRBV6-5; size: NA
DNA: TGCGCCAGCAGCAGCACAGGGGGGGTCACTGAAGCTTTCTTT; CDR3: CASSSTGGVTEAFF; D: TRBD1; J: TRBJ1-1; V: TRBV5-1; size: few
DNA: TGTGCCAGCAGCCAAGTGGGACAGGGGAAATCACCCCTCCACTTT; CDR3: CASSQVGQGKSPLHF; D: TRBD1; J: TRBJ1-6; V: TRBV3-1; size: few
DNA: TGCAGCGTTGGGGCCGGGGAGCTGTTTTTT; CDR3: CSVGAGELFF; D: NA; J: TRBJ2-2; V: TRBV29-1; size: few
DNA: TGCAGTGCTAGCGATCAGGTTGGGACCCGAGGGTTCTTC; CDR3: CSASDQVGTRGFF; D: NA; J: TRBJ2-1; V: TRBV20-1; size: few
DNA: TGTGCCAGCAGCCTCAGCGGGCAGGGGTCGGATACGCAGTATTTT; CDR3: CASSLSGQGSDTQYF; D: NA; J: TRBJ2-3; V: TRBV7-9; size: NA
DNA: TGTGCCAGCAGTACGTCCTCGGACCCTAGCACAGATACGCAGTATTTT; CDR3: CASSTSSDPSTDTQYF; D: NA; J: TRBJ2-3; V: TRBV28; size: NA
DNA: TGCGCCAGCAGCTTGAAGGAAGATACGCAGTATTTT; CDR3: CASSLKEDTQYF; D: NA; J: TRBJ2-3; V: TRBV5-1; size: NA
DNA: TGCAGCGTCTGCCCGGAGTGGGGGACTGAAGCTTTCTTT; CDR3: CSVCPEWGTEAFF; D: NA; J: TRBJ1-1; V: TRBV29-1; size: NA
DNA: TGTGCCAGCAGTGAAGGTGTCAGATTATATGGCTACACCTTC; CDR3: CASSEGVRLYGYTF; D: NA; J: TRBJ1-2; V: TRBV6-1; size: many
DNA: TGTGCCAGCAGCCACGGCCAGGGATCAGATACGCAGTATTTT; CDR3: CASSHGQGSDTQYF; D: NA; J: TRBJ2-3; V: TRBV7-6; size: few
DNA: TGTGCCAGCAGCGTCCGGGCCGGTGTCTCCTACGAGCAGTACTTC; CDR3: CASSVRAGVSYEQYF; D: NA; J: TRBJ2-7; V: TRBV9; size: few
DNA: TGCAGTGCTAGGTCGGCTGGGTTTCGAGATACGCAGTATTTT; CDR3: CSARSAGFRDTQYF; D: NA; J: TRBJ2-3; V: TRBV20-1; size: NA
DNA: TGTGCCAGCAGTCAGACCCGTCGTCTCGAGACCCAGTACTTC; CDR3: CASSQTRRLETQYF; D: NA; J: TRBJ2-5; V: TRBV27; size: few
DNA: TGTGCCAGCACCTTACCCGGAGCAGAGACCCAGTACTTC; CDR3: CASTLPGAETQYF; D: NA; J: TRBJ2-5; V: TRBV6-6; size: many
DNA: TGTGCCAGTAACAGGGGGGGCAATGAGCAGTTCTTC; CDR3: CASNRGGNEQFF; D: NA; J: TRBJ2-1; V: TRBV12-3/TRBV12-4; size: few
DNA: TGTGCCAGCACCCAGGCGAGGGGGTCCGGGGAGCTGTTTTTT; CDR3: CASTQARGSGELFF; D: NA; J: TRBJ2-2; V: TRBV12-3/TRBV12-4; size: many
DNA: TGTGCCAGCCAGGGATACCAAGAGACCCAGTACTTC; CDR3: CASQGYQETQYF; D: NA; J: TRBJ2-5; V: TRBV28; size: NA
DNA: TGTGCCAGCAGCTTAATTGGTGGCTACACCTTC; CDR3: CASSLIGGYTF; D: NA; J: TRBJ1-2; V: TRBV7-2; size: many
DNA: TGTGCCAGCAGCTTGGGGGCGTCACGAAGCACAGATACGCAGTATTTT; CDR3: CASSLGASRSTDTQYF; D: NA; J: TRBJ2-3; V: TRBV5-4; size: few
DNA: TGTGCCAGCACGACTAGCGCGGAGTCCTACGAGCAGTACTTC; CDR3: CASTTSAESYEQYF; D: TRBD2; J: TRBJ2-7; V: TRBV27; size: many
DNA: TGTGCCAGCACCTGGGGACTAGCGGGAGTGGCGCGGGAAAACAATGAGCAGTTCTTC; CDR3: CASTWGLAGVARENNEQFF; D: TRBD2; J: TRBJ2-1; V: TRBV12-3/TRBV12-4; size: few
DNA: TGCAGTGCTAAAGTCCTCGACACCGGGGAGCTGTTTTTT; CDR3: CSAKVLDTGELFF; D: NA; J: TRBJ2-2; V: TRBV20-1; size: NA
DNA: TGTGCCAGCAGCTTAGCGACAGGGACTACCTACGAGCAGTACTTC; CDR3: CASSLATGTTYEQYF; D: NA; J: TRBJ2-7; V: TRBV7-9; size: NA
DNA: TGTGCCAGCAGCCTATTAGGGTTAATCCTTCACGAGCAGTACTTC; CDR3: CASSLLGLILHEQYF; D: NA; J: TRBJ2-7; V: TRBV5-6; size: NA
DNA: TGCGCCAGCAGCTTGTCCCCAGGAGACAATGAGCAGTTCTTC; CDR3: CASSLSPGDNEQFF; D: NA; J: TRBJ2-1; V: TRBV5-1; size: NA
DNA: TGCAGCGTTGTTTCCTACACCGGGGAGCTGTTTTTT; CDR3: CSVVSYTGELFF; D: NA; J: TRBJ2-2; V: TRBV29-1; size: few
DNA: TGTGCCAGCAGTTACTCGAACCAGCAGAACACTGAAGCTTTCTTT; CDR3: CASSYSNQQNTEAFF; D: NA; J: TRBJ1-1; V: TRBV6-5; size: few
DNA: TGTGCCAGCAGTTGGGCTGGGCAGTTACAGGCAGATACGCAGTATTTT; CDR3: CASSWAGQLQADTQYF; D: NA; J: TRBJ2-3; V: TRBV5-6; size: NA
DNA: TGTGCCAGCAGCTTAAGAGCGGGGGGGCGTCAGTACAATGAGCAGTTCTTC; CDR3: CASSLRAGGRQYNEQFF; D: TRBD2; J: TRBJ2-1; V: TRBV13; size: few
DNA: TGTGCCAGCAGTTCCCTGGACAAGCTCTACGAGCAGTACTTC; CDR3: CASSSLDKLYEQYF; D: NA; J: TRBJ2-7; V: TRBV6-5; size: few
DNA: TGTGCCAGTAGGCTGCAGGGGGCGGGTTTCGGCGCAGATACGCAGTATTTT; CDR3: CASRLQGAGFGADTQYF; D: TRBD1; J: TRBJ2-3; V: TRBV19; size: NA
DNA: TGCGCCAGCAGCCAAGTTTTGCATGAGCAGTTCTTC; CDR3: CASSQVLHEQFF; D: NA; J: TRBJ2-1; V: TRBV4-1; size: few
DNA: TGCAGTGGGTTCGACGCCTACGAGCAGTACTTC; CDR3: CSGFDAYEQYF; D: NA; J: TRBJ2-7; V: TRBV20-1; size: few
DNA: TGCGCCAGCAAGGATGAGGACGGCTCTGGGCCCCAGCATTTT; CDR3: CASKDEDGSGPQHF; D: NA; J: TRBJ1-5; V: TRBV5-1; size: NA
DNA: TGTGCCATCACATCGACAGTCTATGCTAACTATGGCTACACCTTC; CDR3: CAITSTVYANYGYTF; D: NA; J: TRBJ1-2; V: TRBV10-3; size: few
DNA: TGTGCCAGCAGCCCGAGGGGGAACCTCAATGAAAAACTGTTTTTT; CDR3: CASSPRGNLNEKLFF; D: NA; J: TRBJ1-4; V: TRBV5-6; size: few
DNA: TGCGCCAGCAGTGAGTCGGCCGGAAACACAGATACGCAGTATTTT; CDR3: CASSESAGNTDTQYF; D: NA; J: TRBJ2-3; V: TRBV10-1; size: few
DNA: TGTGCCAGCAGTTTAACACAGAATGAGCAGTTCTTC; CDR3: CASSLTQNEQFF; D: NA; J: TRBJ2-1; V: TRBV28; size: NA
DNA: TGTGCCAGCAGTTTGCAGGGAGGGTACACTGAAGCTTTCTTT; CDR3: CASSLQGGYTEAFF; D: NA; J: TRBJ1-1; V: TRBV12-3/TRBV12-4; size: few